This TCR beta chain derives from a study of control samples from healthy donors and cancer patients. Assay used: immunoSEQ multiplex PCR; TCRdb lists only in-frame clones, some missing. Among 150,000 to 200,000 clones, about 86% were seen once, and the ten largest hold 4.5% to 6%. The germline CDR1 and CDR2 sequences are LNHDA and SQIVND (reference sequence). Deletions cut 2 bases from V and 1 base from J, with 6 bases between. The CDR3 totals 14 residues. The chain carries TRBV19 and TRBJ2-1, with D perhaps matching TRBD1 (6 bases). This clonotype originated in a woman in her 30s in good health. Sequencing was carried out using blood. In DNA form, the CDR3 reads TGTGCCAGTAGTATAAGGGGGTCCTACAATGAGCAGTTCTTC. It yields the protein CASSIRGSYNEQFF.